The 21 T cell receptor beta chains listed next were all sequenced from one sample in a study of shared clonotypes between healthy human individuals. Some clones are missing from TCRdb's copy, which holds only in-frame ones; the method was immunoSEQ multiplex PCR. Of roughly 490,000 clones listed, over 60% are singletons. The sequencing input was PBMCs. The receptors were sampled from a woman aged 40-49 years in good health. Some clones in this sample may be carry-over from other donors' samples.

CDR3 bases: TGTGCCAGCAGGACCCAGAGCAGCACCTACGAGCAGTACTTC. Translating it yields CASRTQSSTYEQYF. The chain has TRBV28 and TRBJ2-7; D unresolved. The V gene lost 6 bases and the J gene lost 2 bases, with 14 bases spanning the gap. Germline CDR1 reads MDHEN; CDR2 reads SYDVKM. CDR3 length: 14 amino acids.

On this clone: The same CDR3 can be traced to other DNA sequences in this sample. The chain joins TRBV5-1 to TRBJ2-1; a possible D gene is TRBD2 (6 bases). Germline V gives CDR1 SGHRS, CDR2 YFSETQ. Trimming stripped 4 bases from V and 4 bases from J, with 9 bases between. This CDR3 is 13 amino acids long. Here the CDR3 DNA reads TGCGCCAGCAGCCTAGGGACTTACAATGAGCAGTTCTTC. This encodes CASSLGTYNEQFF.

With respect to this clone: The same CDR3 also results from other DNA sequences found in this sample. The rearrangement joins TRBV7-2 to TRBJ2-1; D may correspond to TRBD1 or TRBD2 (5 bases each). The V and J ends lost 3 bases and 2 bases respectively, with 5 bases between them. Germline CDR1 SGHTA, CDR2 FQGNSA. The CDR3 is 13 residues long. This CDR3 reads CASSLGPYNEQFF. DNA of the CDR3: TGTGCCAGCAGCTTGGGACCCTACAATGAGCAGTTCTTC.

The chain has TRBV28 and TRBJ1-4, with D perhaps TRBD1 (5 bases). From germline, CDR1 is MDHEN and CDR2 SYDVKM. V was cut by 8 bases and J by 2 bases, with 15 bases left in between. This CDR3 is 15 amino acids long. CDR3 in amino acids: CASFPGDGTNEKLFF. CDR3 bases: TGTGCCAGCTTCCCCGGGGACGGGACTAATGAAAAACTGTTTTTT. The entire variable domain, with the rest obtained from reference TRBV28 and TRBJ1-4, is as follows: DVKVTQSSRYLVKRTGEKVFLECVQDMDHENMFWYRQDPGLGLRLIYFSYDVKMKEKGDIPEGYSVSREKKERFSLILESASTNQTSMYLCASFPGDGTNEKLFFGSGTQLSVL.

This clone has only one observation. The J gene is TRBJ1-5, the V gene TRBV2, with D maybe TRBD1 (6 bases). Trimming shortened V by 4 bases and J by 3 bases, and 19 bases separated the two germline ends. This CDR3 contains 17 residues. Germline V gene sequence: CDR1 SNHLY, CDR2 FYNNEI. CDR3 loop: CASSAATGTIFNQPQHF. CDR3 sequence (DNA): TGTGCCAGCAGTGCCGCTACCGGGACAATTTTCAATCAGCCCCAGCATTTT. The variable domain in full, completed from reference TRBV2 and TRBJ1-5, reads EPEVTQTPSHQVTQMGQEVILRCVPISNHLYFYWYRQILGQKVEFLVSFYNNEISEKSEIFDDQFSVERPDGSNFTLKIRSTKLEDSAMYFCASSAATGTIFNQPQHFGDGTRLSIL.

The chain joins TRBV6-1 to TRBJ1-1; 9 nucleotides agree with TRBD1. This CDR3 has 15 amino acids. V lost 7 bases, J lost 4 bases, and 10 bases stayed unmatched. Germline V gene data show CDR1 as MNHNS and CDR2 as SASEGT. The CDR3 nucleotides read TGTGCCAGCATCCCGTCACAGGGGGCGCTCACTGAAGCTTTCTTT. As protein: CASIPSQGALTEAFF.

V is TRBV5-1 and J is TRBJ2-7, with a weak D call TRBD1 (6 bases). This CDR3 is built from 13 residues. Germline-derived CDR1 and CDR2 are SGHRS and YFSETQ. Trimming pared 5 bases from V and 5 bases from J, leaving 14 bases between. The CDR3 region has the DNA TGCGCCAGCAGACCCGGGACATCGAACGAGCAGTACTTC. Its translation is CASRPGTSNEQYF.

The rearrangement uses TRBV9 and TRBJ2-7; TRBD1 matches at 9 bases. Germline V lookup: CDR1 SGDLS, CDR2 YYNGEE. The CDR3 is made up of 14 amino acids. The V and J ends lost 4 bases and 7 bases, in that order; junction bases with no gene match: 9. The CDR3 sequence is CASSFTGQGGEQYF. DNA of the CDR3: TGTGCCAGCAGCTTTACGGGACAGGGTGGGGAGCAGTACTTC.

The gene calls are TRBV5-1 and TRBJ2-1, with D perhaps assigned TRBD1 or TRBD2 (5 bases each). With 1 base removed from V and 9 bases from J, the gap between germline ends came to 17 bases. Germline CDR1 and CDR2: SGHRS and YFSETQ. This CDR3 is built from 15 residues. CDR3 sequence (DNA): TGCGCCAGCAGCTTGACTAGGGGCGGTACGGGTGAGCAGTTCTTC. This codes for CASSLTRGGTGEQFF.

The V and J genes are TRBV11-2 and TRBJ2-7; 10 nucleotides match TRBD1. V trimming: 1 base; J trimming: 6 bases; junction bases outside the gene matches: 9. CDR1 and CDR2 from the germline V gene are SGHAT and FQNNGV. The length of the CDR3 is 16 residues. The CDR3 region is CASSLAAGTGDIEQYF. The DNA of the CDR3 is TGTGCCAGCAGCTTAGCCGCCGGGACAGGGGATATCGAGCAGTACTTC.

The J gene is TRBJ2-3, the V gene TRBV7-6, with a weak D call TRBD2 (5 bases). The V end lost 8 bases, the J end lost 5 bases, and 11 bases lay between the germline ends. CDR3 length: 12 residues. CDR1 and CDR2 from the germline V gene are SGHVS and FNYEAQ. The DNA for the CDR3 is TGTGCCAGCTCCCCTCGGGAAGATACGCAGTATTTT. It is translated as CASSPREDTQYF.

This chain joins TRBV23-1 and TRBJ2-7; maybe TRBD2 (5 bases). TRBV23-1 has ORF status, its function being uncertain. V gave up 9 bases and J gave up 5 bases, with 14 bases separating them. CDR3 size: 12 residues. CDR3 nucleotide sequence: TGCGCCAGGACACCCAGCGGTGACGAGCAGTACTTC. This sequence encodes CARTPSGDEQYF.

This clone was recorded a few times. The chain has TRBV5-1 and TRBJ1-2; TRBD1 is a possible D gene (6 bases). Germline CDR1 reads SGHRS; CDR2 reads YFSETQ. The CDR3 consists of 16 residues. V shed 4 bases and J shed 4 bases, with 20 bases lying between them. CDR3 DNA sequence: TGCGCCAGCAGCCTACATAACACAGGGCGACTCTATGGCTACACCTTC. Translation: CASSLHNTGRLYGYTF.

About this clone: A much larger clone sits a single nucleotide away, making a read error possible. The chain employs TRBV27 and TRBJ2-3, with no clear D. Germline CDR1 MNHEY, CDR2 SMNVEV (reference sequence). V lost 5 bases and J lost 0, with 3 bases in between. This CDR3 has 12 amino acids. This chain's CDR3 is CASSASTDTQYF. The CDR3 DNA reads TGTGCCAGCAGTGCTAGCACAGATACGCAGTATTTT.

The chain employs TRBV10-3 and TRBJ2-3, with D unresolved. The CDR3 length is 14 residues. Looked up from germline, CDR1 is ENHRY and CDR2 is SYGVKD. Between the trimmed V and J ends, which lost 8 bases and 2 bases, there was a span of 14 bases. The DNA of the CDR3 is TGTGCCATCCGTTCTAGATCCGCCACAGATACGCAGTATTTT. Protein product: CAIRSRSATDTQYF.

Points on this clone: Different DNA sequences within this sample yield the same CDR3. The chain recombines TRBV28 with TRBJ2-6, with D unresolved. The V end was cut by 6 bases, the J end by 4 bases, with 7 bases between. CDR3 size: 13 residues. The germline gives CDR1 MDHEN, CDR2 SYDVKM. The CDR3 is CASRKTGANVLTF. The CDR3 DNA follows: TGTGCCAGCAGAAAAACCGGGGCCAACGTCCTGACTTTC.

J is TRBJ2-3 and V is TRBV6-5, with D possibly matching TRBD2 (6 bases). The V end lost 5 bases, the J end lost 7 bases, and 16 bases lay between the germline ends. Looked up from germline, CDR1 is MNHEY and CDR2 is SVGAGI. The CDR3 covers 14 residues. This chain's CDR3 is CASSTGTAYHTQYF. As DNA, the CDR3 is TGTGCCAGCAGTACCGGGACTGCGTACCATACGCAGTATTTT.

The rearrangement uses TRBV10-3 and TRBJ2-3; 7 bases match TRBD1. The CDR3 extends over 16 amino acids. The V gene's germline CDR1 is ENHRY and CDR2 SYGVKD. V shed 6 bases and J 1 base; nucleotides not matched to a gene: 10. Here the CDR3 DNA reads TGTGCCATCAGGAGCAGACAGGGTTTGGGCACAGATACGCAGTATTTT. Amino acid sequence: CAIRSRQGLGTDTQYF.

This clone was picked up one time. CDR3 sequence (DNA): TGTGCCAGCAGTCTGGGCACGGGGAGAGAGACCCAGTACTTC. Amino acid sequence: CASSLGTGRETQYF. V usage is TRBV28 and J usage is TRBJ2-5, with a possible D match to TRBD2 (5 bases). The germline CDR1 and CDR2 sequences are MDHEN and SYDVKM. The CDR3 consists of 14 residues. The ends were cut back, 5 bases at V and 4 bases at J, with 14 bases in the middle.

The chain employs TRBV28 and TRBJ1-5; maybe TRBD1 (5 bases). Germline-derived CDR1 and CDR2 are MDHEN and SYDVKM. The V end lost 6 bases, the J end lost 8 bases, and 17 bases lay between the germline ends. CDR3 length equals 14 residues. This CDR3 reads CASRPQRGFEPQHF. In nucleotides, the CDR3 is TGTGCCAGCAGACCCCAAAGGGGCTTCGAGCCCCAGCATTTT.

This chain connects TRBV15 to TRBJ1-5, with a tentative D call TRBD1 (5 bases). V was clipped by 3 bases and J by 6 bases, with 18 bases between them. Germline V lookup: CDR1 LNHNV, CDR2 YYDKDF (reference sequence). The CDR3 spans 16 residues. The CDR3 sequence: CATSSSQGSRGQPQHF. The DNA for the CDR3 is TGTGCCACCAGCAGTTCCCAGGGTAGTCGGGGTCAGCCCCAGCATTTT.